What follows is one T cell receptor (beta chain) and its context. Its antigen is currently unknown. The data were obtained in a study of neoadjuvant nivolumab and ipilimumab in lung cancer. Germline CDR1 SGDLS, CDR2 YYNGEE. The CDR3 consists of 14 residues. After removal of 7 bases from V and 3 bases from J, the junction contained 6 bases not matched to a gene. Study-level points and caveats: Pathologic regression was not significantly tied to TCR clonality. Only two of four nivolumab-treated tumors gained richness and clonality by surgery.

Profiled with immunoSEQ multiplex PCR; TCRdb holds only in-frame clones, not every one. The sample yields 30,000 to 35,000 clones, 90% seen once. The receptor comes from an adult with non-small cell lung cancer. The chain has TRBV9 and TRBJ2-3; 9 nucleotides agree with TRBD2. The source was peripheral blood, collected after neoadjuvant nivolumab, alone or with ipilimumab, at or shortly before surgery. CDR3: CASASGGPTDTQYF. CDR3 nucleotide sequence: TGTGCCAGCGCCAGCGGGGGGCCTACAGATACGCAGTATTTT.